The table lists the clone carrying this TCR beta chain with a few counts. V was clipped by 0 bases and J by 2 bases, with 9 bases between them. The CDR3 extends over 16 amino acids. Germline CDR1 is SGHRS and CDR2 is YFSETQ. The data were taken from a study of response to subunit inactivated influenza vaccine. Each CDR3 protein gets one entry after TCRdb re-called the RT-PCR reads with MiXCR. Here the sample spans 650,000 to 800,000 distinct CDR3 sequences, about 15% being singletons. The V and J genes are TRBV5-1 and TRBJ2-6, with D perhaps TRBD2 (5 bases). Sequenced here: PBMCs from blood, sampled 14 days before vaccination. The source is a man in his forties or fifties who received an inactivated influenza vaccine. Here the CDR3 reads CASSLERGAGANVLTF. CDR3 nucleotides: TGCGCCAGCAGCTTGGAACGGGGAGCTGGGGCCAACGTCCTGACTTTC.